The 25 T cell receptor beta chains presented below share a single source sample, sequenced in a study of control samples from healthy donors and cancer patients. Profiled with immunoSEQ multiplex PCR; TCRdb holds only in-frame clones, not every one. The sample holds about 130,000 clones, about 95% seen once. Specimen: PBMCs. Receptors originate from a man between 60 and 75 years old with colorectal cancer.

In the case of this clone: This sample also contains other DNA sequences that code for the same CDR3. The gene calls are TRBV12-3 or TRBV12-4 and TRBJ2-7; D not certain. Trimming shortened V by 3 bases and J by 0 bases, and 3 bases separated the two germline ends. The CDR3 is 12 amino acids. The CDR3, as DNA: TGTGCCAGCAGTTTCGCCTCCTACGAGCAGTACTTC. Amino acid sequence: CASSFASYEQYF.

The CDR3 DNA reads as TGTGCCAGCAGCTCGGACGGCTATGGCTACACCTTC. Translated, it gives CASSSDGYGYTF. This rearrangement joins TRBV7-2 to TRBJ1-2; D is ambiguous. Germline V gene data show CDR1 as SGHTA and CDR2 as FQGNSA. The CDR3 consists of 12 residues. With 4 bases removed from V and 4 bases from J, the gap between germline ends came to 7 bases.

The CDR3 DNA follows: TGTGCCAGCTCACCGCCGGGACCCCGGGATGAGCAGTTCTTC. Its translation: CASSPPGPRDEQFF. The chain couples TRBV18 to TRBJ2-1; TRBD1 or TRBD2 may be the D gene (5 bases each). The CDR3 is 14 residues long. Trimming shortened V by 3 bases and J by 8 bases, and 14 bases separated the two germline ends. The germline CDR1 and CDR2 sequences are KGHSH and LQKENI.

V and J are TRBV6-5 and TRBJ1-3; D unclear. Germline CDR1 and CDR2: MNHEY and SVGAGI. The CDR3 has 13 amino acids. Trimming stripped 10 bases from V and 1 base from J, with 11 bases between. CDR3 coding DNA: TGTGCCACCAGGCGGCTATCTGGAAACACCATATATTTT. It translates to CATRRLSGNTIYF.

For this clone: Other DNA sequences from this sample encode an identical CDR3 as well. The chain has TRBV27 and TRBJ1-5, with 8 bases fitting TRBD1. V lost 6 bases, J lost 1 base, and 5 bases stayed unmatched. From germline, CDR1 is MNHEY and CDR2 SMNVEV (reference sequence). This CDR3 has 15 amino acids. CDR3 residues: CASSLDRASNQPQHF. The CDR3 DNA reads TGTGCCAGCAGCCTGGACAGGGCCAGCAATCAGCCCCAGCATTTT.

This chain uses TRBV28 with TRBJ1-5; TRBD1 aligns across 7 bases. The germline gives CDR1 MDHEN, CDR2 SYDVKM. V lost 2 bases, J lost 2 bases, and 3 bases stayed unmatched. CDR3 length: 15 amino acids. CDR3 sequence: CASSLGDRGNQPQHF. The DNA of the CDR3 is TGTGCCAGCAGTTTAGGAGACAGGGGCAATCAGCCCCAGCATTTT.

The chain recombines TRBV6-5 with TRBJ1-2; a possible D gene is TRBD1 (5 bases). Germline V lookup: CDR1 MNHEY, CDR2 SVGAGI. Trimming took 6 bases from V and 5 from J, leaving 16 bases between them. The CDR3 extends over 14 amino acids. The CDR3 loop is CASRRGPNPYGYTF. Here the CDR3 DNA reads TGTGCCAGCAGGAGGGGACCCAATCCTTATGGCTACACCTTC.

About this clone: The same CDR3 also results from other DNA sequences found in this sample. The chain links TRBV3-1 (or the pseudogene TRBV3-2) to TRBJ1-6; 9 bases fit TRBD1. V lost 4 bases to trimming and J lost 7 bases; unmatched junction nucleotides: 2. In germline, CDR1 is LGHDT, CDR2 YNNKEL (reference sequence). The CDR3 is 14 residues long. The CDR3 region is CASSLGTGNSPLHF. CDR3 in DNA: TGTGCCAGCAGCCTAGGGACAGGGAATTCACCCCTCCACTTT.

The chain recombines TRBV4-3 with TRBJ2-7; either TRBD1 or TRBD2 may fit D (5 bases each). This CDR3 is built from 14 residues. V was pared by 2 bases and J by 7 bases, with 15 bases between. Germline CDR1 is LGHNA and CDR2 is YSLEER. The CDR3 bases are TGCGCCAGCAGCCAAAACTCCGGGACCTCGGAGCAGTACTTC. This sequence encodes CASSQNSGTSEQYF.

V and J are TRBV6-5 and TRBJ2-6; D perhaps matches TRBD2 (6 bases). The V gene's germline CDR1 is MNHEY and CDR2 SVGAGI. The CDR3 has 15 residues. V was cut by 7 bases and J by 0 bases, with 10 bases left in between. This CDR3 is CASTTGGSGANVLTF. The CDR3 DNA follows: TGTGCCAGCACCACCGGGGGCTCTGGGGCCAACGTCCTGACTTTC.

The chain uses TRBV18 and TRBJ1-1; tentative D call: TRBD1 (5 bases). CDR1 KGHSH and CDR2 LQKENI come from the germline V gene. This CDR3 is built from 15 residues. Trimming cost V 2 bases and J 4 bases, with 14 bases left between them. The CDR3 region has the DNA TGTGCCAGCTCACCATCTGCGGGAGGGGCCACTGAAGCTTTCTTT. Translation gives CASSPSAGGATEAFF.

J is TRBJ1-4 and V is TRBV6-5; TRBD1 might be the D (6 bases). The CDR3 runs to 13 residues. Trimming took 6 bases from V and 8 from J, leaving 13 bases between them. Germline values: CDR1 MNHEY, CDR2 SVGAGI. This CDR3 is CASRGGPEEKLFF. In DNA form, the CDR3 reads TGTGCCAGCAGGGGGGGGCCCGAGGAAAAACTGTTTTTT.

The table lists this clone with a count of one. This sequence joins TRBV27 and TRBJ2-3; D not resolved. The V end lost 6 bases, the J end lost 0 bases, and 16 bases lay between the germline ends. CDR1 and CDR2 (germline): MNHEY, SMNVEV (reference sequence). There are 16 residues in the CDR3. The CDR3 loop reads CASSPLGGPSTDTQYF. The CDR3 nucleotides are TGTGCCAGCAGCCCCTTAGGCGGCCCTAGCACAGATACGCAGTATTTT.

V gene TRBV4-2 combines with J gene TRBJ1-2; 7 bases map to TRBD1. V dropped 3 bases and J dropped 7; count of bases not matched to a gene: 11. Per the germline V gene, CDR1 is LGHNA and CDR2 is YNFKEQ. The CDR3 covers 15 residues. The DNA for the CDR3 is TGTGCCAGCAGCCAGGAACCCAAACAGGGGAGTGGCTACACCTTC. It specifies CASSQEPKQGSGYTF.

The chain couples TRBV5-8 to TRBJ2-7; D may be TRBD1 (5 bases). The CDR3 consists of 13 residues. V was trimmed by 4 bases and J by 3 bases, leaving 11 bases between them. Per germline, CDR1 SGHTS and CDR2 YDEGEE. The CDR3 here is CASSQDRRYEQYF. CDR3 bases: TGTGCCAGCAGCCAAGACAGACGCTACGAGCAGTACTTC.

The gene calls are TRBV3-1 (or the pseudogene TRBV3-2) and TRBJ1-6; D is possibly TRBD1 (5 bases). Germline CDR1 LGHDT, CDR2 YNNKEL (reference sequence). Trimming stripped 0 bases from V and 10 bases from J, with 19 bases between. CDR3 size: 17 residues. The CDR3 sequence is CASSQEGTDGFRSPLHF. In DNA, the CDR3 is TGTGCCAGCAGCCAAGAAGGGACCGATGGGTTTAGATCACCCCTCCACTTT.

This clone was counted a single time. The V call is TRBV19, the J call TRBJ1-2, with D possibly TRBD1 on 6 matching bases. Germline CDR1 LNHDA, CDR2 SQIVND (reference sequence). This CDR3 has 14 amino acids. V was pared by 3 bases and J by 6 bases, with 14 bases between. The DNA of the CDR3 is TGTGCCAGTAGTATCGAATCAGGGGACGATGGCTACACCTTC. Translated, it gives CASSIESGDDGYTF.

This chain connects TRBV5-1 to TRBJ1-1; the D is unclear. Germline V gene data show CDR1 as SGHRS and CDR2 as YFSETQ. The CDR3 has 12 amino acids. V lost 1 base and J 1 base, leaving 2 bases between the germline ends. DNA for the CDR3: TGCGCCAGCAGCTTGCCGAACACTGAAGCTTTCTTT. Its translation: CASSLPNTEAFF.

This chain joins TRBV7-2 and TRBJ1-3; D is unresolved. The germline V gene has CDR1 SGHTA and CDR2 FQGNSA. The CDR3 is 15 residues long. Trimming removed 0 bases from V and 0 bases from J, with 6 bases in between. In DNA, the CDR3 is TGTGCCAGCAGCTTAGCCTGGAGCTCTGGAAACACCATATATTTT. Its protein product is CASSLAWSSGNTIYF.

The chain links TRBV7-2 to TRBJ2-7, with TRBD1 identical over 10 bases. Germline-derived CDR1 and CDR2 are SGHTA and FQGNSA. CDR3 length: 14 residues. V lost 5 bases to trimming and J lost 3 bases; unmatched junction nucleotides: 4. The CDR3, as DNA: TGTGCCAGCAGCAGGACAGGGGGTGTCTACGAGCAGTACTTC. This gives the protein CASSRTGGVYEQYF.

The rearrangement joins TRBV7-9 to TRBJ2-3; D unresolved. This CDR3 comprises 15 residues. The V gene lost 4 bases and the J gene lost 3 bases, with 14 bases spanning the gap. Germline CDR1 SEHNR, CDR2 FQNEAQ (reference sequence). The CDR3 loop is CASSSRAPRTDTQYF. Written as DNA, the CDR3 is TGTGCCAGCAGCTCCCGCGCTCCGCGGACAGATACGCAGTATTTT.

This chain connects TRBV19 to TRBJ2-3; TRBD1 might be the D (6 bases). Germline V gene sequence: CDR1 LNHDA, CDR2 SQIVND (reference sequence). With 4 bases removed from V and 6 bases from J, the gap between germline ends came to 14 bases. There are 14 residues in the CDR3. Here the CDR3 DNA reads TGTGCCAGTAGTAACGTACAGGGTTCCGATACGCAGTATTTT. Its protein is CASSNVQGSDTQYF. Full variable domain (missing parts from reference TRBV19 and TRBJ2-3): DGGITQSPKYLFRKEGQNVTLSCEQNLNHDAMYWYRQDPGQGLRLIYYSQIVNDFQKGDIAEGYSVSREKKESFPLTVTSAQKNPTAFYLCASSNVQGSDTQYFGPGTRLTVL.

The chain uses TRBV2 and TRBJ2-1; TRBD1 might be the D (6 bases). The germline CDR1 and CDR2 sequences are SNHLY and FYNNEI. CDR3 length: 15 residues. V shed 0 bases and J shed 7 bases, with 13 bases lying between them. The CDR3 loop is CASSEALPGVNEQFF. CDR3 coding DNA: TGTGCCAGCAGTGAAGCGCTTCCAGGGGTAAATGAGCAGTTCTTC.

V usage is TRBV21-1 and J usage is TRBJ2-7. TRBV21-1 is marked as a pseudogene. CDR3 length equals 13 residues. The DNA of the CDR3 is TGTGCCAGCAGCAAAGCAAGGTACTACGAGCAGTACTTC. Protein: CASSKARYYEQYF.

The chain combines TRBV9 with TRBJ1-4; D call uncertain. Germline-derived CDR1 and CDR2 are SGDLS and YYNGEE. The CDR3 runs 14 residues. V was trimmed by 6 bases and J by 0 bases, leaving 9 bases between them. For the CDR3, the DNA is TGTGCCAGCACCCCCTGGGCAACTAATGAAAAACTGTTTTTT. Translated, it gives CASTPWATNEKLFF.